Detailed here is one T cell receptor (beta chain). Method: immunoSEQ multiplex PCR; TCRdb's copy keeps in-frame clones and lacks some. This table has tens of thousands of clones, around four fifths appearing once. The sample comes from a study of OX40 agonist ivuxolimab in advanced cancers. Overall study context: Dose-escalation patients were diagnosed with hepatocellular carcinoma, melanoma, renal cell cancer or head and neck cancer. Three patients responded partially, comprising one with hepatocellular carcinoma and two with cutaneous melanoma.

The V and J ends lost 7 bases and 1 base respectively, with 4 bases between them. The germline V gene has CDR1 MNHEY and CDR2 SMNVEV (reference sequence). The CDR3 covers 11 residues. Autoimmune disease history or systemic immunosuppression was exclusionary. The specimen was CD4+ or CD8+ T cells sorted from blood, collected in a trial of the OX40 agonist ivuxolimab. This chain uses TRBV27 with TRBJ1-1; D ambiguous. The receptor was isolated from an adult with an advanced solid tumor such as melanoma, head and neck, liver or kidney cancer. CDR3 sequence (DNA): TGTGCCAGCAACCAGAACACTGAAGCTTTCTTT. Translation: CASNQNTEAFF.